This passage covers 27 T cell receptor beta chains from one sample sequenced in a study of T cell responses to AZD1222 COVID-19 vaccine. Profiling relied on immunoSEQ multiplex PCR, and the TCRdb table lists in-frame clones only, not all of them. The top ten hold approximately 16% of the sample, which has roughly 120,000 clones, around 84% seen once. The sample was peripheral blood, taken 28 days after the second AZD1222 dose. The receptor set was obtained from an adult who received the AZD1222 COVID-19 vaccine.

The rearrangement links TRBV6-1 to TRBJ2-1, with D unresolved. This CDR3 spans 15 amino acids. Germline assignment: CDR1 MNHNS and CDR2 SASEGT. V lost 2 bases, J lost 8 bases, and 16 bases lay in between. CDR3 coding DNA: TGTGCCAGCAGTGAATATTCGGGTTGGGGTTATGAGCAGTTCTTC. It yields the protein CASSEYSGWGYEQFF.

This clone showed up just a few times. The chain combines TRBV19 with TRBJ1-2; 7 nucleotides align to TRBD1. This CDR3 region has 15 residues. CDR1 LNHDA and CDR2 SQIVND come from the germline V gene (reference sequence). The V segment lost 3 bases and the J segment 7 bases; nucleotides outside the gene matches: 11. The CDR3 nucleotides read TGTGCCAGTAGTATGTCTTCGACAGGGTTGGCTGGCTACACCTTC. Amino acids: CASSMSSTGLAGYTF. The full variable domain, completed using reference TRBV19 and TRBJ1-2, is DGGITQSPKYLFRKEGQNVTLSCEQNLNHDAMYWYRQDPGQGLRLIYYSQIVNDFQKGDIAEGYSVSREKKESFPLTVTSAQKNPTAFYLCASSMSSTGLAGYTFGSGTRLTVV.

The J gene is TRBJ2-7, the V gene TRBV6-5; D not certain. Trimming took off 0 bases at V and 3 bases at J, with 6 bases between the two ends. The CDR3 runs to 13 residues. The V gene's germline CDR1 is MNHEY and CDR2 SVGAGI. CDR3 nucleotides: TGTGCCAGCAGTTACTCGTTGCACTACGAGCAGTACTTC. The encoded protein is CASSYSLHYEQYF.

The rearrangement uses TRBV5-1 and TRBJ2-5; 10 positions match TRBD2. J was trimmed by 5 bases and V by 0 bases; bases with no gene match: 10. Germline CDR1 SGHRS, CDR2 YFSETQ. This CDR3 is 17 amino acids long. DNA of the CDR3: TGCGCCAGCAGCTTGGAGGCTAGCGGGAGCCCCGGGGAGACCCAGTACTTC. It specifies CASSLEASGSPGETQYF.

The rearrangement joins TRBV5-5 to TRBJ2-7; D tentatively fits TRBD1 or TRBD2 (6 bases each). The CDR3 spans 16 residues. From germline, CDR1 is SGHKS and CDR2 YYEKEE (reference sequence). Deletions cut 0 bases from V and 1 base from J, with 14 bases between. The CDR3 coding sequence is TGTGCCAGCAGCTTGGACCCGGGGGCGAGATCCTACGAGCAGTACTTC. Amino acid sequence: CASSLDPGARSYEQYF.

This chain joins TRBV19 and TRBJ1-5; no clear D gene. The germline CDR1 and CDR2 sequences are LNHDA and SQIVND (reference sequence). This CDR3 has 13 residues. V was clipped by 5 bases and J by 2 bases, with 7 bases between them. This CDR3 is CASSSQRNQPQHF. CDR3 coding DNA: TGTGCCAGTAGTTCCCAGCGCAATCAGCCCCAGCATTTT.

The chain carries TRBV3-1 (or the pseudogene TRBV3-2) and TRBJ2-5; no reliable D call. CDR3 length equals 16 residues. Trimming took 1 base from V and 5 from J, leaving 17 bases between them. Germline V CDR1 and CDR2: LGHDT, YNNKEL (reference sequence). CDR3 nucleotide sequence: TGTGCCAGCAGCCAAGCGTGGTCAGGCGGTGGGGAGACCCAGTACTTC. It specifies CASSQAWSGGGETQYF.

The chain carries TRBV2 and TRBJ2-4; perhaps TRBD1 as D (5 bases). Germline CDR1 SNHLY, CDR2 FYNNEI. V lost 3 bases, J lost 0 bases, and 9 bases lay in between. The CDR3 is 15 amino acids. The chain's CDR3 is CASSDLGVAKNIQYF. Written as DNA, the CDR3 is TGTGCCAGCAGTGATTTAGGGGTAGCCAAAAACATTCAGTACTTC.

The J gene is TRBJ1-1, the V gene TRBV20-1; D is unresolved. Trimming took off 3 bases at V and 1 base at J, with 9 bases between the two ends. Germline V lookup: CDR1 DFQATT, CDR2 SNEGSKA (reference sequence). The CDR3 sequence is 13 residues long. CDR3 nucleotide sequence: TGCAGTGCTAGTGACCCCCGGAACACTGAAGCTTTCTTT. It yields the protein CSASDPRNTEAFF.

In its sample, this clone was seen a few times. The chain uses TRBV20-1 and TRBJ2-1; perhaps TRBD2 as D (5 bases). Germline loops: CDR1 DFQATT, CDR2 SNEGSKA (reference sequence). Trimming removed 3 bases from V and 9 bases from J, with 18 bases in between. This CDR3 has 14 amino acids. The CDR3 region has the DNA TGCAGTGCTAGTCCGCCCCGCGGGCATAGTGAGCAGTTCTTC. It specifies CSASPPRGHSEQFF.

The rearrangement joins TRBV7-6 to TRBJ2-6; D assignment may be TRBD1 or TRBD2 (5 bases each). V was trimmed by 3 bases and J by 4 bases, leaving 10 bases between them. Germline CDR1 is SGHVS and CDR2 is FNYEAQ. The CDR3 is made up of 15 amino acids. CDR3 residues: CASSLRGLGANVLTF. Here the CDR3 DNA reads TGTGCCAGCAGCTTGAGGGGTCTGGGGGCCAACGTCCTGACTTTC.

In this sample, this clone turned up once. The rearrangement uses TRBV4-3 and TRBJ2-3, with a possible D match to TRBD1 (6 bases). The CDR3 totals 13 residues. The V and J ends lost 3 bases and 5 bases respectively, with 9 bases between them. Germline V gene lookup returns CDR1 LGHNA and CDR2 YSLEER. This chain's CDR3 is CASSQGAVDTQYF. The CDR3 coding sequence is TGCGCCAGCAGCCAGGGGGCGGTAGATACGCAGTATTTT.

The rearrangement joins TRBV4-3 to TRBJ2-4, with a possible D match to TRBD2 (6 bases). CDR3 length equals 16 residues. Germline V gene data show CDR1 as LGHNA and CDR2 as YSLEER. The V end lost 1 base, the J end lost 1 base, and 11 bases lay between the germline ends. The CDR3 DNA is TGCGCCAGCAGCCAAGTGAATGCGGGGGCCAAAAACATTCAGTACTTC. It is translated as CASSQVNAGAKNIQYF.

In DNA form, the CDR3 reads TGTGCCAGCAGTTTACCCCAGGGACAAACTGAAGCTTTCTTT. Amino acids: CASSLPQGQTEAFF. The rearrangement joins TRBV28 to TRBJ1-1, with a tentative D call TRBD1 (6 bases). The germline gives CDR1 MDHEN, CDR2 SYDVKM. Trimming left V 2 bases short and J 5 bases short, with 12 bases between. The CDR3 runs to 14 residues.

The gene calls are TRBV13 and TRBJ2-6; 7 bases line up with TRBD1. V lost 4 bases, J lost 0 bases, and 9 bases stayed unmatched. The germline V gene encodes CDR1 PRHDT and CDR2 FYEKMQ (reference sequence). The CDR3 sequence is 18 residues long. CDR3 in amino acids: CASSSTPGQTSGANVLTF. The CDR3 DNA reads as TGTGCCAGCAGCTCCACGCCGGGACAGACCTCTGGGGCCAACGTCCTGACTTTC.

The CDR3 nucleotides read TGCAGTGCTAGTGTGAGGGCGGGGTTCAGTAGGCCCCTCCACTTT. Amino acids: CSASVRAGFSRPLHF. The chain joins TRBV20-1 to TRBJ1-6; D unclear. There are 15 residues in the CDR3. Trimming stripped 3 bases from V and 13 bases from J, with 22 bases between. Germline lookup yields CDR1 DFQATT and CDR2 SNEGSKA (reference sequence).

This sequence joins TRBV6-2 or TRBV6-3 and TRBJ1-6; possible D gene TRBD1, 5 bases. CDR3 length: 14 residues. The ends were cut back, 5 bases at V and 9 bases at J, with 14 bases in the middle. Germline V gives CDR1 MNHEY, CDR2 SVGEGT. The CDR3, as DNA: TGTGCCAGCAGTCAACAACAGGTCGGTTCACCCCTCCACTTT. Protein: CASSQQQVGSPLHF.

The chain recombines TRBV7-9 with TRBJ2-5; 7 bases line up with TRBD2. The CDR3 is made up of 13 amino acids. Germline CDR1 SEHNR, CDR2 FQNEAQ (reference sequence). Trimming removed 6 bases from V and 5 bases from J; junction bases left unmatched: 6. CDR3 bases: TGTGCCAGCAGGGCGGGGGTCGGCGAGACCCAGTACTTC. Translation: CASRAGVGETQYF.

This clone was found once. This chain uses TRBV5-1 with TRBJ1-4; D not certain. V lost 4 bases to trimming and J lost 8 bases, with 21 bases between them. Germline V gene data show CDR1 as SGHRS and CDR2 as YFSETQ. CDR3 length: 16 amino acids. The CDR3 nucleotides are TGCGCCAGCAGCCGCGCGCCGGTTGACCAGACAGAAAAACTGTTTTTT. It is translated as CASSRAPVDQTEKLFF.

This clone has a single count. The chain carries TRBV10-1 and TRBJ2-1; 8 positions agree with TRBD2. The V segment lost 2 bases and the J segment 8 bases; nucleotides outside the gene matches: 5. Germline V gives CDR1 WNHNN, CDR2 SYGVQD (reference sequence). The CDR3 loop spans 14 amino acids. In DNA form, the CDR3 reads TGCGCCAGCAGTGAGGGGACTAGTCGGGATGAGCAGTTCTTC. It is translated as CASSEGTSRDEQFF.

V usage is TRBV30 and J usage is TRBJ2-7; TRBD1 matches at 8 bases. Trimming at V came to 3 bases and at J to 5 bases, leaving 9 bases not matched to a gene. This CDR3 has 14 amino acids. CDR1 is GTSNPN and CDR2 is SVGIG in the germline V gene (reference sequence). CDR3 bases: TGTGCCTGGAGCTCTGGACAGGGAACGGACGAGCAGTACTTC. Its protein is CAWSSGQGTDEQYF.

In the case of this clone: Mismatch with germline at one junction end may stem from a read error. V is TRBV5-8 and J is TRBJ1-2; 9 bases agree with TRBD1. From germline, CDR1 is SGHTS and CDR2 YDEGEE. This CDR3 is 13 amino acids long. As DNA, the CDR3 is TGTGCCAGCAGCTCCACCCGGGACAGGGCCAAAAACTTC. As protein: CASSSTRDRAKNF.

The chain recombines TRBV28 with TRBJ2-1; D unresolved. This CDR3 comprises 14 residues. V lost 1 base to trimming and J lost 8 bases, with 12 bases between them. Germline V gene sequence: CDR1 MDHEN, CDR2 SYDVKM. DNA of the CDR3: TGTGCCAGCAGTTTATCCCTGGAGCAGGATGAGCAGTTCTTC. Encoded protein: CASSLSLEQDEQFF.

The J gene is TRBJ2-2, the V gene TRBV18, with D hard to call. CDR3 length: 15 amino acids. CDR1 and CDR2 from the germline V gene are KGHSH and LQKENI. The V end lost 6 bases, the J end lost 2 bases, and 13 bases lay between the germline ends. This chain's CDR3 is CASSTPVLNTGELFF. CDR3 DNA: TGTGCCAGCTCGACACCAGTACTCAACACCGGGGAGCTGTTTTTT.

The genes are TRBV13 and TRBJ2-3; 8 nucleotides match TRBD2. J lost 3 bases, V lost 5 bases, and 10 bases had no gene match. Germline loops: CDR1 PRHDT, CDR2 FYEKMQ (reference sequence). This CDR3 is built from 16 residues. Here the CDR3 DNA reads TGTGCCAGCAGCCGCCGCGGACTAGCACGGACAGATACGCAGTATTTT. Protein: CASSRRGLARTDTQYF. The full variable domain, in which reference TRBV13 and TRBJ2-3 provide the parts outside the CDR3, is AAGVIQSPRHLIKEKRETATLKCYPIPRHDTVYWYQQGPGQDPQFLISFYEKMQSDKGSIPDRFSAQQFSDYHSELNMSSLELGDSALYFCASSRRGLARTDTQYFGPGTRLTVL.

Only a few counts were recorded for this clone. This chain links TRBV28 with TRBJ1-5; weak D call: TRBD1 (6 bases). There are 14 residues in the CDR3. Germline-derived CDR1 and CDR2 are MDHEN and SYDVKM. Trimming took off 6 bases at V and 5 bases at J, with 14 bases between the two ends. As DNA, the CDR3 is TGTGCCAGCAGCCAAGGGCAGGGGTATCAGCCCCAGCATTTT. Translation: CASSQGQGYQPQHF.

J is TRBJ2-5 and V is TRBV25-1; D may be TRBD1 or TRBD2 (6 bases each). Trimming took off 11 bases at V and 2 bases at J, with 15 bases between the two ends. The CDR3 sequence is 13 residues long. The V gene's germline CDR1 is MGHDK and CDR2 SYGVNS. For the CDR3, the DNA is TGTGCCTCGACCCGGGGGCCGCAAGAGACCCAGTACTTC. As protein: CASTRGPQETQYF.